This TCR beta chain was retrieved from a study of T-cell memory formation after mild COVID-19. Germline values: CDR1 SGHTA, CDR2 FQGNSA. V lost 8 bases to trimming and J lost 1 base; unmatched junction nucleotides: 10. There are 15 residues in the CDR3. In this sample, this clonotype turned up a few times. TCRdb fed the 5' RACE reads into MiXCR, producing one record per CDR3 protein. This table holds 400,000 or so distinct CDR3 sequences, around 18% found once. The V call is TRBV7-2, the J call TRBJ1-2, with 7 bases that match TRBD1. The sequencing input was PBMCs or a T cell subset sorted from them (not recorded which). The sequence was obtained from an adult woman who had mild COVID-19 (a few samples of this study predate the infection). Cell type and time point are not known. CDR3 protein: CASGNRDSVNYGYTF. The CDR3 DNA is TGTGCCAGCGGTAACAGGGACAGTGTTAACTATGGCTACACCTTC.